Listed below are T cell receptor beta chains from one sample, sequenced in a study of cytomegalovirus exposure and HLA in healthy donors. The table came from immunoSEQ multiplex PCR; TCRdb's copy has only in-frame clones and leaves some out. The sample consists of 170,000 or so clones, around 72% of them appearing once. The material sequenced was PBMCs. The receptors derive from a woman aged 50 to 65 in good health and CMV-seropositive. CDR3s leave out the opening cysteine and the closing phenylalanine or tryptophan.

J	V	CDR3
TRBJ2-5	TRBV6-1	ASIGQVGQETQY
TRBJ2-1	TRBV4-3	ASSPRLAGEHPNEQF
TRBJ2-1	TRBV28	AIRGQGIYNEQF
TRBJ2-3	TRBV7-2	ASSPGQGATTDTQY
TRBJ2-2	TRBV9	ASSVAVTGATGELF
TRBJ2-7	TRBV11-2	ASSRLAGGPYEQY
TRBJ1-6	TRBV7-8	ASSLVSHSPLH
TRBJ1-2	TRBV5-1	ASSYRSPLEGYT
TRBJ2-2	TRBV9	ASSPEPGQGTGGELF
TRBJ2-7	TRBV28	ASSFGLAARDEQY
TRBJ2-1	TRBV9	ASSGTGNFGEQF